This T cell receptor (beta chain) comes out of a study of post-analysis software for immune sequencing data. The study's findings and limits: Higher frequency in patients than in controls was seen for roughly five TRBV segments, with TRBV5-6, TRBV5-1 and TRBV20-1 among them.

Unique molecular identifiers featured in each of the TCR beta cDNA libraries. TCRdb ran MiXCR on the PCR reads and lists one entry per CDR3 protein. This sample carries around 770,000 distinct CDR3 sequences, roughly 50% of them seen once, and the ten largest clones take 4.9%. Note on this clonotype: The antigen remains undetermined. One end of the junction fails to match germline, which may point to a read error.

CDR1 SSHAT and CDR2 FNYEAQ come from the germline V gene (reference sequence). The CDR3 is 15 residues long. The rearrangement links TRBV7-7 to TRBJ2-5; D is uncertain. The sequencing input was blood. The clonotype was recovered from a girl aged 10 to 17 with multiple sclerosis. The CDR3 sequence: CASSLGFPFEETQYF. CDR3 coding DNA: TGTGCTAGCAGCTTAGGTTTCCCTTTCGAAGAGACCCAGTACTTC.